Listed below are T cell receptor beta chains from one sample, sequenced in a study of human T cells and chemical hapten exposure. TCRdb fed the RACE reads into MiXCR, producing one record per CDR3 protein. In the table there are under 90,000 distinct CDR3 sequences, around 7.9% of which are singletons. The starting material was whole blood, obtained in connection with sensitization to the hapten diphenylcyclopropenone (DPC). All receptors come from a woman in her 50s with alopecia areata. Some clones in this sample may be carry-over from other donors' samples. Both conserved end residues are part of each CDR3. The D gene is left open where the match is weak. Rows may omit the clone size; those that give it use once, few, many or a size class.

clone_size j_call v_call d_call cdr3_nt cdr3_aa
few TRBJ2-1 TRBV20-1 TRBD2 TGCAGTGCTTTGGAAAGCGGGAGCTCCTACAATGAGCAGTTCTTC CSALESGSSYNEQFF
- TRBJ2-3 TRBV20-1 - TGCAGTGCTAGAGATGACCGACTTCCAGATACGCAGTATTTT CSARDDRLPDTQYF
- TRBJ1-5 TRBV5-6 - TGTGCCAGCAGCTGGGGAGGCAATCAGCCCCAGCATTTT CASSWGGNQPQHF
many TRBJ2-3 TRBV29-1 - TGCAGCGTTGACGGAACATTTCAAGATACGCAGTATTTT CSVDGTFQDTQYF
few TRBJ2-3 TRBV27 TRBD2 TGTGCCAGCAGTTTAGCGGGAGGCCGTGATACAGATACGCAGTATTTT CASSLAGGRDTDTQYF
- TRBJ2-4 TRBV12-3/TRBV12-4 TRBD2 TGTGCCAGCAGTTTAGGATCTAGCGGCCCTGAGTACTTC CASSLGSSGPEYF
few TRBJ2-1 TRBV12-3/TRBV12-4 TRBD2 TGTGCCAGCGGAGGCCCAAGCGGGGGGGACAATGAGCAGTTCTTC CASGGPSGGDNEQFF
many TRBJ1-5 TRBV20-1 - TGCAGTGCTAGAGGATACGGGCAGGGGTTAAGTCAGCCCCAGCATTTT CSARGYGQGLSQPQHF
- TRBJ1-1 TRBV6-2/TRBV6-3 TRBD1 TGTGCCAGCATCAGAGACAGGGGGATGGATGAAGCTTTCTTT CASIRDRGMDEAFF
few TRBJ2-1 TRBV11-2 - TGTGCCAGCAGCTTAACGGGACATCTATTCTTC CASSLTGHLFF
many TRBJ2-7 TRBV7-2 - TGTGCCAGCAGCCCCGGGACCTACGAGCAGTACTTC CASSPGTYEQYF
few TRBJ1-1 TRBV12-3/TRBV12-4 - TGTGCCAGCAGTTTTAAGGGTAACACTGAAGCTTTCTTT CASSFKGNTEAFF
many TRBJ2-3 TRBV7-3 - TGTGCCAGCAGCTCATCGACTCAAAGCACAGATACGCAGTATTTT CASSSSTQSTDTQYF
few TRBJ2-3 TRBV14 - TGTGCCAGCAGCCAAGATCGCGGGACAGATACGCAGTATTTT CASSQDRGTDTQYF
few TRBJ1-6 TRBV4-1 - TGCGCCAGCAGCCAAGATATTCCGCAGGGAGTTTCTTCACCCCTCCACTTT CASSQDIPQGVSSPLHF
many TRBJ2-7 TRBV7-9 - TGTGCCAGCAGCCCCCAGACAGGATCTCTCTACGAGCAGTACTTC CASSPQTGSLYEQYF
- TRBJ2-7 TRBV5-6 - TGTGCCAGCAGCTGGGAATACGAGCAGTACTTC CASSWEYEQYF
- TRBJ2-3 TRBV4-3 TRBD2 TGCGCCAGCAGCCAAGGACTAGCGGGCAACACAGATACGCAGTATTTT CASSQGLAGNTDTQYF
few TRBJ2-7 TRBV6-2/TRBV6-3 - TGTGCCAGCGGGCCCTACGAGCAGTACTTC CASGPYEQYF
many TRBJ2-2 TRBV29-1 - TGCAGCGTTGGCGGGAACACCGGGGAGCTGTTTTTT CSVGGNTGELFF
- TRBJ1-6 TRBV2 - TGTGCCAGCAGTGAAGGGCCAGGGCGTCATTCACCCCTCCACTTT CASSEGPGRHSPLHF
many TRBJ1-2 TRBV6-5 - TGTGCCAGCAGTTACGGAGGAAAGGACTATGGCTACACCTTC CASSYGGKDYGYTF
many TRBJ2-1 TRBV25-1 - TGTGCCAGCTCCTTTTATAGGGGGGGGAATGAGCAGTTCTTC CASSFYRGGNEQFF
many TRBJ2-3 TRBV7-2 TRBD2 TGTGCCAGCAGGCGGGGGGGCCTGCTAGATACGCAGTATTTT CASRRGGLLDTQYF
- TRBJ2-3 TRBV7-2 TRBD2 TGTGCCAGCAGCTCCACTCTAGCGGGGGGTTCTAGCACAGATACGCAGTATTTT CASSSTLAGGSSTDTQYF
- TRBJ1-6 TRBV4-1 - TGCGCCAGCAGCCAAGAGGTCAGGGCCCCCTATAATTCACCCCTCCACTTT CASSQEVRAPYNSPLHF
many TRBJ1-1 TRBV7-9 - TGTGCCAGCGATACTTACCCAAACACGGGTTACACTGAAGCTTTCTTT CASDTYPNTGYTEAFF
- TRBJ1-2 TRBV13 - TGTGCCAGCAGCACTAGGACAGATACGGATGGCTACACCTTC CASSTRTDTDGYTF
many TRBJ1-1 TRBV18 - TGTGCCAGCTCACCTAACATGAACACTGAAGCTTTCTTT CASSPNMNTEAFF
many TRBJ2-2 TRBV5-1 TRBD2 TGCGCCAGCAGCTTGCGGACTAGCAGCATCGGGGAGCTGTTTTTT CASSLRTSSIGELFF
- TRBJ2-2 TRBV20-1 - TGCAGTGCCGAGGGCAGGCCGAACACCGGGGAGCTGTTTTTT CSAEGRPNTGELFF
- TRBJ2-3 TRBV5-5 TRBD2 TGTGCCAGCAGGCCCTCGACTAGCGGTTACACAGATACGCAGTATTTT CASRPSTSGYTDTQYF
- TRBJ1-1 TRBV30 TRBD1 TGTGCCTGGAGTTTCGAGACAGGGGCCCCCAACTATAGGAACACTGAAGCTTTCTTT CAWSFETGAPNYRNTEAFF
few TRBJ1-4 TRBV4-2 - TGTGCCAGCAGCCAGTCCGGGCCCCGAGGGGAAAAACTGTTTTTT CASSQSGPRGEKLFF
few TRBJ1-5 TRBV24-1 - TGTGCCACCAGTCCATTGGGGGGCAGGGCGAGCAATCAGCCCCAGCATTTT CATSPLGGRASNQPQHF
- TRBJ2-2 TRBV24-1 TRBD1 TGTGCCACCAGTGACGAGGGACAGGGAACTACCGGGGAGCTGTTTTTT CATSDEGQGTTGELFF
- TRBJ2-7 TRBV20-1 TRBD2 TGCAGTGCTAGTCTAGGGAGGGGCGAGCAGTACTTC CSASLGRGEQYF
few TRBJ2-5 TRBV28 TRBD2 TGTGCCAGCGCCGGGGGGGCCCGGGAGACCCAGTACTTC CASAGGARETQYF
- TRBJ2-7 TRBV25-1 - TGTGCCAGCAGTGAACGGGCGGAAAGCTCCTACGAGCAGTACTTC CASSERAESSYEQYF
few TRBJ1-6 TRBV5-1 - TGCGCCAGCAGCTTGGACACAGTCGCCCTTAATTCACCCCTCCACTTT CASSLDTVALNSPLHF
few TRBJ2-3 TRBV15 - TGTGCCACCAGCAGAGATAGAGGTGTAGATACGCAGTATTTT CATSRDRGVDTQYF
- TRBJ2-3 TRBV6-2/TRBV6-3 - TGTGCCAGCAGCTCTGTTTCTCTCGCAGATACGCAGTATTTT CASSSVSLADTQYF
- TRBJ2-5 TRBV13 - TGTGCCAGCAGCCCACCTAGCGCCCAGGGGACCCAGTACTTC CASSPPSAQGTQYF
few TRBJ2-1 TRBV14 TRBD1 TGTGCCAGCAGCCAAATAGGGACAGGGAACAATGAGCAGTTCTTC CASSQIGTGNNEQFF